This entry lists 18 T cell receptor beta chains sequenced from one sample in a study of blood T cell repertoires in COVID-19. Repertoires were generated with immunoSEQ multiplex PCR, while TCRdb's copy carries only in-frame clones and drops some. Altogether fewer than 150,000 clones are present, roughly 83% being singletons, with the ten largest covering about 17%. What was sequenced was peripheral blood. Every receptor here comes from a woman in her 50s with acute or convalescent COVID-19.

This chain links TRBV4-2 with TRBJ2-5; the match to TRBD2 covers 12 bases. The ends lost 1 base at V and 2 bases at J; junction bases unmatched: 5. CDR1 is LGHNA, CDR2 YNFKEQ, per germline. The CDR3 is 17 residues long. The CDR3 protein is CASSQGLLAGGQETQYF. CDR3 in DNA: TGTGCCAGCAGCCAAGGCTTACTAGCGGGGGGTCAAGAGACCCAGTACTTC.

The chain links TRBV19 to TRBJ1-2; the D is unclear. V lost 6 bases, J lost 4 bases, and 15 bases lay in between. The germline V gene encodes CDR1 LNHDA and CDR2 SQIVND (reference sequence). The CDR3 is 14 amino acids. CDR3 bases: TGTGCCAGTAGCATACCGAGTACCTTCTATGGCTACACCTTC. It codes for CASSIPSTFYGYTF.

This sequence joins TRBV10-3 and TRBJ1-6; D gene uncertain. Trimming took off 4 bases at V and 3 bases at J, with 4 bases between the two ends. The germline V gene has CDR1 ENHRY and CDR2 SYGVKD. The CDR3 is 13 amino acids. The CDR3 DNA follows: TGTGCCATCAGTGGTAACTATAATTCACCCCTCCACTTT. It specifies CAISGNYNSPLHF.

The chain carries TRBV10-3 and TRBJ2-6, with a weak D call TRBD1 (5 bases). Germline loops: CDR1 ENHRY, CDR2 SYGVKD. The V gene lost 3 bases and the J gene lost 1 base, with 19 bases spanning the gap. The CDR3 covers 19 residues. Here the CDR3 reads CAISEGIETVGSGANVLTF. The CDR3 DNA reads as TGTGCCATCAGTGAAGGTATAGAGACAGTAGGTTCTGGGGCCAACGTCCTGACTTTC.

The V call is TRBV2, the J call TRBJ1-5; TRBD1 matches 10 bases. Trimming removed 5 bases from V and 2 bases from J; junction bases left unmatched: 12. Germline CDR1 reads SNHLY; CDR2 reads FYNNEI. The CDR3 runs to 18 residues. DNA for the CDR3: TGTGCCAGCAGTACGCCGGGGACAGGGGATAGAGGCAATCAGCCCCAGCATTTT. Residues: CASSTPGTGDRGNQPQHF.

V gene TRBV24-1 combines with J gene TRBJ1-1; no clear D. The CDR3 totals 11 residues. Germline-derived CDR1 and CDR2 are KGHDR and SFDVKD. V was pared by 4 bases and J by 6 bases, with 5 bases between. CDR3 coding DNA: TGTGCCACCAGTGAGGGCCCTGAAGCTTTCTTT. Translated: CATSEGPEAFF.

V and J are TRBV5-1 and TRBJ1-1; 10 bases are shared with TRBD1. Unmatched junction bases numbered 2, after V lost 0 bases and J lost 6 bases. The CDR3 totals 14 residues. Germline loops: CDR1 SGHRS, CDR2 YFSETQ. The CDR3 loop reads CASSLDGQGAEAFF. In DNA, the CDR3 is TGCGCCAGCAGCTTGGACGGACAGGGGGCTGAAGCTTTCTTT. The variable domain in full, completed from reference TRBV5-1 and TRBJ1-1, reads KAGVTQTPRYLIKTRGQQVTLSCSPISGHRSVSWYQQTPGQGLQFLFEYFSETQRNKGNFPGRFSGRQFSNSRSEMNVSTLELGDSALYLCASSLDGQGAEAFFGQGTRLTVV.

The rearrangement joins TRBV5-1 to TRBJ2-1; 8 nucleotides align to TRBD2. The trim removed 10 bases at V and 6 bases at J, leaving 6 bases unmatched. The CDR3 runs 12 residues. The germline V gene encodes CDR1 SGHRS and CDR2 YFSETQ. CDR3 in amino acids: CARNGGGNEQFF. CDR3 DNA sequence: TGCGCCCGCAACGGGGGGGGCAATGAGCAGTTCTTC. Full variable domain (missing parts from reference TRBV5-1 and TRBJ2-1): KAGVTQTPRYLIKTRGQQVTLSCSPISGHRSVSWYQQTPGQGLQFLFEYFSETQRNKGNFPGRFSGRQFSNSRSEMNVSTLELGDSALYLCARNGGGNEQFFGPGTRLTVL.

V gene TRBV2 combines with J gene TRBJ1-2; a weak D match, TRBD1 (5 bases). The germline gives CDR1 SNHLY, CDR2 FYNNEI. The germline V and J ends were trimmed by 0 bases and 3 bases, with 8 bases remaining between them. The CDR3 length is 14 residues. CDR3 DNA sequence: TGTGCCAGCAGTGAAGCTGGGGGGTACTATGGCTACACCTTC. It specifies CASSEAGGYYGYTF.

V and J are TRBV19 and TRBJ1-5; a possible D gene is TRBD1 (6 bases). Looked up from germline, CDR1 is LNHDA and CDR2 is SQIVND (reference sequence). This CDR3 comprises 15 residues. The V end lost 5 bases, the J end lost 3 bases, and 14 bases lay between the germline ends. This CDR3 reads CASSQAGVSNQPQHF. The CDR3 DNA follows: TGTGCCAGTAGTCAGGCAGGGGTGTCCAATCAGCCCCAGCATTTT.

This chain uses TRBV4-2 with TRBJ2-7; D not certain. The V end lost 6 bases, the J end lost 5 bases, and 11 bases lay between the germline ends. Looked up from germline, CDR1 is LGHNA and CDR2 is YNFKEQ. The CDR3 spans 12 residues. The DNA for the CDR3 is TGTGCCAGCAGTTACATCAGCGACGAGCAGTACTTC. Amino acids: CASSYISDEQYF.

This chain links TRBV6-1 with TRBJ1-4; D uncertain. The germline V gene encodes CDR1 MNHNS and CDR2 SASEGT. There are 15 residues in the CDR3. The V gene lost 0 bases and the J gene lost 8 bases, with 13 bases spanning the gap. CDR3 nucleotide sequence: TGTGCCAGCAGTGAAGCACGAGGAGGAGTCGAAAAACTGTTTTTT. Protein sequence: CASSEARGGVEKLFF.

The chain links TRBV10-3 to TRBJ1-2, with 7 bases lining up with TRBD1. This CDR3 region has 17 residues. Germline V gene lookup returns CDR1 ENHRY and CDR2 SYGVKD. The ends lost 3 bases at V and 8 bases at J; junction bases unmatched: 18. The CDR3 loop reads CAISELFQTGLLGGYTF. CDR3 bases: TGTGCCATCAGTGAACTCTTTCAGACAGGGCTCTTAGGGGGCTACACCTTC.

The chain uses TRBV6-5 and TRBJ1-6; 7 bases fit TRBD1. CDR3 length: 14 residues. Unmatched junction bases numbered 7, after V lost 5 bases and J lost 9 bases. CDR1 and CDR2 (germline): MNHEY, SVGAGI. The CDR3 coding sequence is TGTGCCAGCAGTCCTGACAGGGTGCTTTCACCCCTCCACTTT. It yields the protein CASSPDRVLSPLHF.

CDR3 sequence: CASSVAPRAGDTQYF. The CDR3, as DNA: TGTGCCAGCAGCGTAGCCCCCCGGGCGGGGGATACGCAGTATTTT. The rearrangement joins TRBV9 to TRBJ2-3; D is possibly TRBD2 (6 bases). V was pared by 0 bases and J by 6 bases, with 14 bases between. The germline V gene has CDR1 SGDLS and CDR2 YYNGEE. The CDR3 runs to 15 residues.

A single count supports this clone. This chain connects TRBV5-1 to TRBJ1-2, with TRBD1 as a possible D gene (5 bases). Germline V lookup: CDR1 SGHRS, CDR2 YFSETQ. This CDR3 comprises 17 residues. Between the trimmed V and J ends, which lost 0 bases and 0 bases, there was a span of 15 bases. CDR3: CASSLVGPGASNYGYTF. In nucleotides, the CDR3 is TGCGCCAGCAGCTTGGTGGGACCGGGAGCTTCTAACTATGGCTACACCTTC.

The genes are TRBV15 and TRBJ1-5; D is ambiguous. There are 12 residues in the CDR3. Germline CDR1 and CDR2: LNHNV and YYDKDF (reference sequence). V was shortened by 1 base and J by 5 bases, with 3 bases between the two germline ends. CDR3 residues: CATSRADQPQHF. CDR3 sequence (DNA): TGTGCCACCAGCAGAGCGGATCAGCCCCAGCATTTT. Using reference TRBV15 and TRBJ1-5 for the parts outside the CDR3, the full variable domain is DAMVIQNPRYQVTQFGKPVTLSCSQTLNHNVMYWYQQKSSQAPKLLFHYYDKDFNNEADTPDNFQSRRPNTSFCFLDIRSPGLGDTAMYLCATSRADQPQHFGDGTRLSIL.

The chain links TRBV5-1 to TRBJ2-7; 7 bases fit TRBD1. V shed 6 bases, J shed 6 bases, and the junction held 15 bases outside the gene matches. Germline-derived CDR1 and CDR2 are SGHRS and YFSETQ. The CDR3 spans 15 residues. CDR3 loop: CASKPTTGVGSEQYF. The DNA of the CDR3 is TGCGCCAGCAAGCCCACCACAGGGGTTGGTTCCGAGCAGTACTTC.